The sequence of this T cell receptor beta chain was determined in a study of spatial heterogeneity in lung cancer. At the level of the study: Detection of beta-chain sequences consistently exceeded that of alpha-chain sequences. Mean representation of each unique TCR and UMI combination in the raw reads exceeded nine occurrences.

Ten or more counts support this clonotype. The ends were cut back, 3 bases at V and 5 bases at J, with 10 bases in the middle. The V gene's germline CDR1 is MGHRA and CDR2 YSYEKL. The CDR3 length is 14 residues. Individual TCR cDNA molecules each bore their own unique molecular identifier. TCRdb passed the 5' RACE reads through MiXCR, listing each CDR3 protein once. The table has approximately 81,000 distinct CDR3 sequences, around 12% seen once. Time point reported: sample taken at primary tumor resection. Whole RNA obtained from tumor, nontumor lung or frozen PBMC underwent sequencing without sorting. Patients with untreated early-stage non-small cell lung cancer, numbering 72, were the donors.

Source: PBMCs, taken at surgery. This TCR was sampled from a male donor with early-stage non-small cell lung cancer. The chain uses TRBV4-1 and TRBJ1-4; D remains ambiguous. The CDR3 sequence is CASSQGSPNEKLFF. The CDR3 DNA sequence: TGCGCCAGCAGCCAGGGAAGCCCCAATGAAAAACTGTTTTTT.